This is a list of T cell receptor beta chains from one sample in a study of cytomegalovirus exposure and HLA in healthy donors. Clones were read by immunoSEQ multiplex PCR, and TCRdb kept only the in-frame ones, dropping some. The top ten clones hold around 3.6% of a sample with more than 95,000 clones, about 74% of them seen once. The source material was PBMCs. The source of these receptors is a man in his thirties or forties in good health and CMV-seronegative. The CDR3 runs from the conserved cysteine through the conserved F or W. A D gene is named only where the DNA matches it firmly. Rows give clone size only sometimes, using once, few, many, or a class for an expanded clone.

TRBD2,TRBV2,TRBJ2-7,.,CASTGLAGAYEQYF,TGTGCCAGTACCGGACTAGCGGGGGCCTACGAGCAGTACTTC
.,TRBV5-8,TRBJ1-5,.,CASSPALYSNQPQHF,TGTGCCAGCAGTCCCGCGCTGTATAGCAATCAGCCCCAGCATTTT
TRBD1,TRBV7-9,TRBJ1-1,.,CASRFGQGVLNTEAFF,TGTGCCAGCAGATTCGGACAGGGGGTTTTGAACACTGAAGCTTTCTTT
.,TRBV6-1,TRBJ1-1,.,CASSEVFEGGAAFF,TGTGCCAGCAGTGAAGTGTTCGAGGGAGGGGCGGCTTTCTTT
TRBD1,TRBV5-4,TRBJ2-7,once,CASSTGTARYEQYF,TGTGCCAGCAGCACAGGGACAGCCCGATACGAGCAGTACTTC
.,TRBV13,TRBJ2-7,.,CASSLAGAAGNEQYF,TGTGCCAGCAGCTTAGCAGGGGCAGCGGGGAACGAGCAGTACTTC
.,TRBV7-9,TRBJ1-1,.,CASRVYQVNTEAFF,TGTGCCAGCAGAGTATACCAGGTGAACACTGAAGCTTTCTTT
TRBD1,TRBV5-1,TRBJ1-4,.,CASSLGGTGDEKLFF,TGCGCCAGCAGCTTGGGCGGGACAGGGGATGAAAAACTGTTTTTT
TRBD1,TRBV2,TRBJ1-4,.,CASSEGTGNEKLFF,TGTGCCAGCAGTGAAGGGACAGGGAATGAAAAACTGTTTTTT
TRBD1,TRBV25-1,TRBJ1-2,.,CASSESGTGGRGYTF,TGTGCCAGCAGTGAATCCGGGACAGGGGGTCGGGGCTACACCTTC
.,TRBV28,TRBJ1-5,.,CGSRSGPNNQPQHF,TGTGGATCCAGGTCAGGCCCTAACAATCAGCCCCAGCATTTT
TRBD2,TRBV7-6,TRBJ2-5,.,CASSLAASGAGTQYF,TGTGCCAGCAGCTTAGCGGCGAGCGGGGCTGGGACCCAGTACTTC
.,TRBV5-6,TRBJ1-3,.,CASRYIQDTTGNTIYF,TGTGCCAGCAGGTACATCCAGGACACAACTGGAAACACCATATATTTT
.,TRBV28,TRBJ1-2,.,CASLSSQTYGYTF,TGTGCCAGCCTTTCTTCTCAAACTTATGGCTACACCTTC
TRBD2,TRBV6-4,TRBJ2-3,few,CASSDSRGADTQYF,TGTGCCAGCAGTGACTCGCGGGGGGCAGATACGCAGTATTTT
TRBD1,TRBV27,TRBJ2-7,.,CASKEDRASEQYF,TGTGCCAGCAAAGAGGACAGGGCCTCCGAGCAGTACTTC
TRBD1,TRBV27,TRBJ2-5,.,CASSRDRGRKEQYF,TGTGCCAGCAGTAGGGACAGGGGGCGAAAGGAGCAGTACTTC
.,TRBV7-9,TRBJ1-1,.,CASSLRPETANTEAFF,TGTGCCAGCAGCTTGAGGCCCGAGACAGCGAACACTGAAGCTTTCTTT
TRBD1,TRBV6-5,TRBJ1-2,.,CASSYGQGTYGYTF,TGTGCCAGCAGTTACGGACAGGGCACCTATGGCTACACCTTC